This note documents a single TCR beta chain sequence. Its recognized antigen is unknown. It has no much larger one-base neighbor in the sample; base qualities were not kept. Using the deep immunoSEQ assay, TCR CDR3 regions were amplified from genomic DNA by multiplex PCR. Genomic DNA extracted from each cell subset was distributed evenly over all wells of several immunoSEQ 96-well plates, and each plate served as one replicate. For sorted subsets, roughly 190 ng of genomic DNA, equivalent to some 33,000 T cell genomes, went into each replicate PCR. Purified libraries were quantified with a Qubit 3.0 fluorometer, sized on a Bioanalyzer 2100, and re-quantified with the KAPA Library Quantification kit. Every immunoSEQ 96-well plate was sequenced on a dedicated single-read 150-cycle Illumina NextSeq 550 flow cell. The study's processing was this. Because the immunoSEQ output held only junctional sequences and lacked quality scores, the filtering could not match the filtering applied to full-length reads. Sequences were annotated with PyIR, a Python wrapper for IgBLAST v1.9, and V/J genes and CDR3 were assigned using IMGT germline references. Any read was removed if the V/J assignment was weak (E-value above 1e-6), the CDR3 was missing, or the read contained stop codons, out-of-frame junctions, or ambiguous translated residues. V3J clonotypes were defined by identical inferred V gene, J gene, and CDR3 amino acid sequence. Percentage overlap between repertoires was computed as shared unique clonotypes divided by the size of the smaller repertoire. Repertoire richness was assessed with RTK rarefaction, the Chao1 estimator, and Recon v2.1 estimates of unobserved clonotypes. For all TCRbeta clonotypes obtained by the gDNA method from a handful of donors, generation probabilities were computed with OLGA. Sourced from immuneACCESS, this table was stored by TCRdb with only in-frame sequences that have V and J called. A share of the clones is absent; for the studies checked, an unresolved V gene accounts for under half, and the remainder has no known explanation. V, J and clone size derive from that table, while D and trimming were established from the DNA sequence. Within this sample are roughly 1,500,000 clones, with roughly 98.5% of them counted one time only. The ten biggest clones cover over 0.3% of the sample.

The record originates from a study of shared clonotypes between healthy human individuals (dated by TCRdb to the early 2020s). Notes on the research overall: The cohort included three men and a couple of women between 18 and 49 years of age. Per donor, three plates each were used for CD4 naive and CD4 memory, two for CD8 naive, and one for CD8 memory. Blood TCR repertoires of a handful of healthy adults were deeply sequenced to estimate repertoire size and the extent of clonotype sharing between individuals. To increase sequencing depth and limit assay-specific biases, TCR repertoire library preparation and sequencing were carried out by different laboratories using diverse techniques. Per donor, leukapheresis produced somewhere between about 0.8 and 9 billion PBMCs.

The donors were healthy, HIV-negative adults who had no recently reported acute infections or vaccinations. Every donor was a Caucasian adult living in Nashville, Tennessee, USA. CD4+ T cells were enriched by magnetic negative selection, after which naive cells were positively selected on CD45RA and the negative fraction was taken as the memory subset. Blood was collected by leukapheresis, and PBMCs were isolated by Ficoll-Histopaque density gradient centrifugation and then cryopreserved in liquid nitrogen vapor phase. Purity and quantity of every magnetically sorted T cell population were checked by analytical flow cytometry. From each sorted fraction, genomic DNA was isolated and quantified by UV absorbance on a Nanodrop 2000c. What the authors observed across the whole study: Incomplete sequencing was indicated by rarefaction of sorted-subset datasets, despite the large sequencing depth. Sampling was restricted to blood, and TCR repertoires in tissue are likely to differ from TCR repertoires in blood. Based on pairwise subsampling, the degree of clonotype sharing among donors was expected to be affected by sequencing depth. Sharing across four donors was observed for around 4.8% of naive CD4, 3% to 3.5% of naive CD8, 2% to 2.5% of memory CD4, and roughly 0.43% of memory CD8 clonotypes. Larger estimated clonotype richness was generally found for naive subsets than for memory subsets. Because the study included a small number of donors, the genetic and exposure-history diversity represented was limited. Compared with non-shared clonotypes, the clonotypes found in all four sorted-subset donors had higher generation probabilities.

The TCR originated in a man under 40 in good health. Material for sequencing was naive CD4+ T cells sorted from blood. In light of the paper, this sample's cell subset or site label describes: CD45RA+ positively selected.

The sequenced DNA is TGTGCCACCAGCCCTATGGGCAGGCAGTATTTT. It codes for CATSPMGRQYF. The chain is made from TRBV15 and TRBJ2-3; the D gene is not confidently resolved. V lost 5 bases and J lost 11 bases; the stretch between them is 11 bases long. The CDR3 starts with the cysteine, ends with the phenylalanine, and has 11 residues. Only the CDR3 portion is preserved as DNA: 33 bases, with reading frame beginning at the first base. Reading the germline V gene (reference sequence) gives CDR1 LNHNV and CDR2 YYDKDF. When the CDR3 is completed using the reference TRBV15 and TRBJ2-3 genes on either side, the full variable domain is DAMVIQNPRYQVTQFGKPVTLSCSQTLNHNVMYWYQQKSSQAPKLLFHYYDKDFNNEADTPDNFQSRRPNTSFCFLDIRSPGLGDTAMYLCATSPMGRQYFGPGTRLTVL.